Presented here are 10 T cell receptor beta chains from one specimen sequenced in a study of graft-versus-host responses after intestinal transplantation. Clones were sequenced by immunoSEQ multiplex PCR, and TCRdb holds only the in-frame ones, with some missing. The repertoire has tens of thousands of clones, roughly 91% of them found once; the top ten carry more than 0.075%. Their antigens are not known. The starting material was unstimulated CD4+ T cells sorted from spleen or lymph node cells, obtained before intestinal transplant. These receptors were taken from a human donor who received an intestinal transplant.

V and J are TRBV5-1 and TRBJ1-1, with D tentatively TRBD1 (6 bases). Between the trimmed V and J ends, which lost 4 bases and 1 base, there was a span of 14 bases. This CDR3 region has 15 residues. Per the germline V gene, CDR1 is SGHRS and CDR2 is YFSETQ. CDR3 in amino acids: CASSIIQGWNTEAFF. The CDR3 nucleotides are TGCGCCAGCAGCATTATACAGGGATGGAACACTGAAGCTTTCTTT.

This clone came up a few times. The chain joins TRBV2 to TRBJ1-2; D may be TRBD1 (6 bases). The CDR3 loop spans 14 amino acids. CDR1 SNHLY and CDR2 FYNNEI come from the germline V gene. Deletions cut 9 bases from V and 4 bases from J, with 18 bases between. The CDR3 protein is CASSTGSPSYGYTF. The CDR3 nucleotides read TGTGCCAGTTCTACAGGGAGCCCTAGCTATGGCTACACCTTC.

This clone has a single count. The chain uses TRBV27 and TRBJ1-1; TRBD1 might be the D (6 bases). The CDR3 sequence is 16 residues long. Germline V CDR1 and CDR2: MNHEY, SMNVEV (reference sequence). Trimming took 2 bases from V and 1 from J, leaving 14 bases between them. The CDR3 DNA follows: TGTGCCAGCAGTTTAGGGGGCCCACAGGGGAACACTGAAGCTTTCTTT. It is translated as CASSLGGPQGNTEAFF.

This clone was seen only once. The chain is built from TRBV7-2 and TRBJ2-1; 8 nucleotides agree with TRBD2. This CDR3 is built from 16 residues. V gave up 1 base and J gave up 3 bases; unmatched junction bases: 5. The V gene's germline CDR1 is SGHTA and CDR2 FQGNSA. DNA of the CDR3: TGTGCCAGCAGCTTAGGAGCGGGGGAGTTCTACAATGAGCAGTTCTTC. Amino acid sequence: CASSLGAGEFYNEQFF.

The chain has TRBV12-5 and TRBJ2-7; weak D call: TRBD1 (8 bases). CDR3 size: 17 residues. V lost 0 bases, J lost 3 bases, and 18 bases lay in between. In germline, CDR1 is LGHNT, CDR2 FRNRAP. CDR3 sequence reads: CASGLVQGGRPYYEQYF. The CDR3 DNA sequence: TGTGCTAGTGGTTTGGTACAGGGGGGGCGCCCCTACTACGAGCAGTACTTC.

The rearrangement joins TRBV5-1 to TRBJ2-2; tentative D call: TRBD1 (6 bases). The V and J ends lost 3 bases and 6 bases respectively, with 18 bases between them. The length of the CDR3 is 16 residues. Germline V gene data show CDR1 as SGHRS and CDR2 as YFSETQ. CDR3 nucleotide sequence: TGCGCCAGCAGCTCCCCTTCGCAGGGGAGATCCGGGGAGCTGTTTTTT. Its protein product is CASSSPSQGRSGELFF.

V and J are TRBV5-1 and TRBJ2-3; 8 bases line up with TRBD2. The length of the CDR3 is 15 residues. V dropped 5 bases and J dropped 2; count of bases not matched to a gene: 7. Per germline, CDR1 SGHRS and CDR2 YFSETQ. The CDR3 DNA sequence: TGCGCCAGCAGGCTACTAGCGGCATACACAGATACGCAGTATTTT. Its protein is CASRLLAAYTDTQYF.

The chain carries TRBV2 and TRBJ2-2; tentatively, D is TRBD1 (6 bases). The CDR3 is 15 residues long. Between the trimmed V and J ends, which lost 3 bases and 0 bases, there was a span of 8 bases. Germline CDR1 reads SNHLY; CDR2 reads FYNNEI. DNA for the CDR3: TGTGCCAGCAGTGAGGGACAAGCGAACACCGGGGAGCTGTTTTTT. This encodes CASSEGQANTGELFF.

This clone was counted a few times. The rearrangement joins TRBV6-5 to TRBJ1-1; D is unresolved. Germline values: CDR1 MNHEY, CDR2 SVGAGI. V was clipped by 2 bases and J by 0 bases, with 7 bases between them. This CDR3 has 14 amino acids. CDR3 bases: TGTGCCAGCAGTTACGGCAAACTGAACACTGAAGCTTTCTTT. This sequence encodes CASSYGKLNTEAFF.

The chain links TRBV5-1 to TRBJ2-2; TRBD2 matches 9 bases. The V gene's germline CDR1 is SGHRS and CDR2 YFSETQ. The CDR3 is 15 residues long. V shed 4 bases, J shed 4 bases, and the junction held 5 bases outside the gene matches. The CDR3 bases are TGCGCCAGCAGCCGAGGACTAGCGATCACCGGGGAGCTGTTTTTT. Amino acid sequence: CASSRGLAITGELFF.